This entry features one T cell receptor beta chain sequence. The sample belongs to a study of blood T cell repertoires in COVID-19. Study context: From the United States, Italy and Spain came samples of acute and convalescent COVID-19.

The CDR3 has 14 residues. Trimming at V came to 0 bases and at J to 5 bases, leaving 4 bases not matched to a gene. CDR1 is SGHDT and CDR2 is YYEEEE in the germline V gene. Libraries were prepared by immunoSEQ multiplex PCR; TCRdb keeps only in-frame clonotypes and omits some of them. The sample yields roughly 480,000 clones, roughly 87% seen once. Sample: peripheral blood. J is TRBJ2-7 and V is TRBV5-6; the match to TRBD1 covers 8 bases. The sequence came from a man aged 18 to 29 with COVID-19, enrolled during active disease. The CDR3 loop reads CASSLVGQDNEQYF. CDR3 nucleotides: TGTGCCAGCAGCTTGGTGGGACAGGATAACGAGCAGTACTTC.